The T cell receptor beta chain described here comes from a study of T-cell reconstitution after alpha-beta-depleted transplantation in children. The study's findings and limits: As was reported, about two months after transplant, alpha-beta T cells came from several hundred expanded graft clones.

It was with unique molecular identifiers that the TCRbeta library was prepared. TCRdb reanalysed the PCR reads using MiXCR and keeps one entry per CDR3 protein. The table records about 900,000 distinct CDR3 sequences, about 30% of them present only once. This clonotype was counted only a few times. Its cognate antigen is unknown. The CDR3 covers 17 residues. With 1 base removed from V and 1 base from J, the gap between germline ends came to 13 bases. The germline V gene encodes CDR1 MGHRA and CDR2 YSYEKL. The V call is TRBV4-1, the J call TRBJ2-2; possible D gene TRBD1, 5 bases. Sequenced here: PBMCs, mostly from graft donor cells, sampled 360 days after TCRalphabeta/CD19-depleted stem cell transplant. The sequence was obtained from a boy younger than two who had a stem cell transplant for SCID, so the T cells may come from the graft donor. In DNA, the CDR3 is TGCGCCAGCAGCCAAGCCATCAGGACACGGAACACCGGGGAGCTGTTTTTT. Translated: CASSQAIRTRNTGELFF.